What follows describes a single T cell receptor beta chain. CDR3 size: 12 residues. V was pared by 7 bases and J by 4 bases, with 4 bases of the junction left unmatched. Germline assignment: CDR1 ENHRY and CDR2 SYGVKD. The authors' processing: Estimates of nucleated cell counts were drawn from the amplification of reference gene primers. The protocol was immunoSEQ multiplex PCR, while the TCRdb copy is restricted to in-frame clones and leaves out a portion. V, J and clone size are those of that table, while D and trimming were read from the DNA. Of around 150,000 clones listed, 65% to 90% are singletons. These data originate in a study of blood T cell repertoires in COVID-19. Study information: COVID-19 samples from acute and convalescent phases originated in the United States, Italy and Spain. The cDNA or gDNA used as material had been derived from T cells, B-cell-depleted T cells, or PBMCs.

Sequenced material: peripheral blood. This rearrangement joins TRBV10-3 to TRBJ2-7, with 7 bases matching TRBD2. This TCR came from a man between 65 and 79 years old with acute or convalescent COVID-19. CDR3 loop: CAINQGGYEQYF. Written as DNA, the CDR3 is TGTGCCATCAATCAGGGAGGGTACGAGCAGTACTTC.